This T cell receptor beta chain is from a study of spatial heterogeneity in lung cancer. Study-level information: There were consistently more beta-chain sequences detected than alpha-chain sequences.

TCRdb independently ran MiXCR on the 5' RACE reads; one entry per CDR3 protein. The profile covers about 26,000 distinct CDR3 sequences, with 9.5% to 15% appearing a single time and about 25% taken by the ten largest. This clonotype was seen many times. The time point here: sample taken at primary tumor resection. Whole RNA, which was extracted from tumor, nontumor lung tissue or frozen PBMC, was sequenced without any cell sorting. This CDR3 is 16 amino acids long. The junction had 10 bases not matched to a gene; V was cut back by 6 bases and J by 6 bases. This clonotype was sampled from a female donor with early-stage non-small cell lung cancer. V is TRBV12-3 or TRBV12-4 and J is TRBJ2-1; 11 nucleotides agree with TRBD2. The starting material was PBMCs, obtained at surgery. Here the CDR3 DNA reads TGTGCCAGCAGCCCCTCGCGACTAGCGGGGTTCAATGAGCAGTTCTTC. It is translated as CASSPSRLAGFNEQFF.